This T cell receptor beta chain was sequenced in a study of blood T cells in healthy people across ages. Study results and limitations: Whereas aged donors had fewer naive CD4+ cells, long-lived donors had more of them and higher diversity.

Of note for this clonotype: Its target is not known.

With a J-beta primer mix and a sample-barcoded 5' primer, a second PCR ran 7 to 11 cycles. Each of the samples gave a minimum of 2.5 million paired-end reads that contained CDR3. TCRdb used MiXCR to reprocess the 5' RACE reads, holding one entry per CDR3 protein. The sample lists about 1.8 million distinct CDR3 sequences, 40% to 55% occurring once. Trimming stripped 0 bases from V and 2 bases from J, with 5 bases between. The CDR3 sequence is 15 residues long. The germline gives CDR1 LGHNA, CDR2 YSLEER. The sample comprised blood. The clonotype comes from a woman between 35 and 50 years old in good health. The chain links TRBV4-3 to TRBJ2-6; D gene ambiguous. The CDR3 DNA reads TGCGCCAGCAGCCAAGATCCCCCTGGGGCCAACGTCCTGACTTTC. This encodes CASSQDPPGANVLTF.